The sequence of this T cell receptor beta chain was determined in a study of Ad26.COV2.S vaccination and SARS-CoV-2 variants. Study-level information: COV1001, an Ad26.COV2.S trial, supplied this vaccine-arm donor.

Noted treatment: 19 received Ad26.COV2.S at low or high dose, single or two shots; five or six received placebo; per-sample allocation not given. The samples were gathered on day 63 after the first injection of vaccine or placebo. The study used a vaccine consisting of an Ad26 vector that expressed Wuhan-strain SARS-CoV-2 spike. CDR3 length: 18 amino acids. Germline CDR1 is MNHNS and CDR2 is SASEGT. V was shortened by 3 bases and J by 0 bases, with 18 bases between the two germline ends. Clones were read by immunoSEQ multiplex PCR, and TCRdb kept only the in-frame ones, dropping some. Here the sample spans about 680,000 clones, roughly 90% being singletons.

The source of this sequence is a person between 18 and 59 years old who received the Ad26.COV2.S COVID-19 vaccine or a placebo. The J gene is TRBJ1-3, the V gene TRBV6-1, with TRBD1 as a possible D gene (5 bases). The material sequenced was peripheral blood, taken in a trial of Ad26.COV2.S vaccine versus placebo. CDR3 nucleotide sequence: TGTGCCAGCAGTGACTGGGGCCAAAGGGTTAGCTCTGGAAACACCATATATTTT. The encoded protein is CASSDWGQRVSSGNTIYF.